The 29 T cell receptor beta chains below come from one sample, sequenced in a study of CD8+ T cells in alopecia areata. RNA, once extracted, was reverse transcribed into cDNA for use as the sequencing template. Assay: immunoSEQ multiplex PCR; the TCRdb copy retains only in-frame clones and omits some. The sample shows about 190,000 clones, roughly 61% of them seen only once. As to treatment: oral pan-JAK inhibitor, 5-10 mg twice daily. The material sequenced was CD8+ T cells sorted from blood, taken at week 24, from a patient treated with tofacitinib. These receptors were obtained from a human donor with alopecia areata.

The rearrangement uses TRBV30 and TRBJ2-7; 10 bases map to TRBD1. The germline CDR1 and CDR2 sequences are GTSNPN and SVGIG (reference sequence). The CDR3 is made up of 16 amino acids. With V trimmed by 7 bases and J by 0 bases, 12 bases remained unmatched. The CDR3 sequence: CAFKPPGQGPSYEQYF. The CDR3 bases are TGTGCCTTCAAACCGCCGGGACAGGGGCCCTCCTACGAGCAGTACTTC. Variable domain in full (rest from reference TRBV30 and TRBJ2-7): SQTIHQWPATLVQPVGSPLSLECTVEGTSNPNLYWYRQAAGRGLQLLFYSVGIGQISSEVPQNLSASRPQDRQFILSSKKLLLSDSGFYLCAFKPPGQGPSYEQYFGPGTRLTVT.

The CDR3: CASSYSPRAPYNEQFF. In nucleotides, the CDR3 is TGTGCCAGCAGTTACTCTCCCAGAGCCCCCTACAATGAGCAGTTCTTC. This chain joins TRBV6-6 and TRBJ2-1, with no clear D. Trimming stripped 0 bases from V and 2 bases from J, with 11 bases between. The germline gives CDR1 MNHNY, CDR2 SVGAGI (reference sequence). This CDR3 comprises 16 residues.

The rearrangement uses TRBV2 and TRBJ2-3, with TRBD1 identical over 7 bases. Germline CDR1 SNHLY, CDR2 FYNNEI. The CDR3 consists of 14 residues. J lost 4 bases, V lost 7 bases, and 8 bases had no gene match. DNA of the CDR3: TGTGCCAGCAACCAGGGGGAAGGAGCAGATACGCAGTATTTT. Its translation: CASNQGEGADTQYF.

The CDR3 loop is CASSFKVSDGYTF. DNA for the CDR3: TGTGCCAGCAGTTTTAAGGTTTCAGATGGCTACACCTTC. The chain is built from TRBV27 and TRBJ1-2; D is ambiguous. The ends were cut back, 3 bases at V and 6 bases at J, with 11 bases in the middle. The CDR3 has 13 amino acids. The V gene's germline CDR1 is MNHEY and CDR2 SMNVEV (reference sequence).

As to this clone: Other DNA sequences in this specimen translate into the identical CDR3. The rearrangement joins TRBV30 to TRBJ1-5, with D uncertain. This CDR3 spans 14 amino acids. The V end was cut by 0 bases, the J end by 0 bases, with 6 bases between. The V gene's germline CDR1 is GTSNPN and CDR2 SVGIG (reference sequence). The CDR3 bases are TGTGCCTGGAGTGTCGGACTTAGCAATCAGCCCCAGCATTTT. Its protein product is CAWSVGLSNQPQHF.

The rearrangement links TRBV21-1 to TRBJ2-1; the tabulated D call, TRBD2, remains unverified against the DNA. TRBV21-1 is shown as a pseudogene. CDR3 length: 22 residues. CDR3 sequence: CASRTWVTVGLANPLGANEQFF. The CDR3 coding sequence is TGTGCCAGCAGAACGTGGGTGACTGTGGGACTAGCGAATCCATTGGGGGCTAATGAGCAGTTCTTC.

In this sample, this clone turned up a few times. The V and J genes are TRBV10-3 and TRBJ2-1, with 9 bases aligning to TRBD2. The germline gives CDR1 ENHRY, CDR2 SYGVKD. This CDR3 contains 13 residues. Trimming at V came to 8 bases and at J to 8 bases, leaving 7 bases not matched to a gene. The CDR3 loop reads CAIPGGGADEQFF. Here the CDR3 DNA reads TGTGCCATCCCAGGCGGGGGGGCCGATGAGCAGTTCTTC.

A few counts support this clone. This chain links TRBV7-9 with TRBJ2-3, with 7 bases identical to TRBD2. CDR3 length equals 17 residues. V lost 8 bases and J lost 2; bases outside the gene matches: 16. Germline assignment: CDR1 SEHNR and CDR2 FQNEAQ (reference sequence). The CDR3 is CASFGTTSGVITDTQYF. CDR3 sequence (DNA): TGTGCCAGCTTTGGGACCACAAGCGGGGTTATCACAGATACGCAGTATTTT.

V usage is TRBV5-6 and J usage is TRBJ2-7, with D unresolved. Germline CDR1 SGHDT, CDR2 YYEEEE. Trimming pared 2 bases from V and 6 bases from J, leaving 12 bases between. This CDR3 is built from 13 residues. This chain's CDR3 is CASSFSPDVEQYF. The CDR3 region has the DNA TGTGCCAGCAGCTTTTCCCCCGACGTCGAGCAGTACTTC.

The rearrangement joins TRBV7-9 to TRBJ2-7, with 9 positions matching TRBD1. V was clipped by 6 bases and J by 3 bases; unmatched bases: 9. The CDR3 is 15 residues long. Germline lookup yields CDR1 SEHNR and CDR2 FQNEAQ (reference sequence). CDR3 residues: CASSSPSTGGYEQYF. CDR3 coding DNA: TGTGCCAGCAGTTCACCCTCGACAGGGGGCTACGAGCAGTACTTC.

V gene TRBV28 combines with J gene TRBJ2-6, with 9 bases identical to TRBD1. V lost 3 bases and J lost 0; bases outside the gene matches: 6. The CDR3 runs 18 residues. CDR1 and CDR2 from the germline V gene are MDHEN and SYDVKM. The CDR3 loop reads CASSFWTGESSGANVLTF. In nucleotides, the CDR3 is TGTGCCAGCAGTTTTTGGACAGGGGAGAGCTCTGGGGCCAACGTCCTGACTTTC.

This clone was seen more than once but under ten times. The chain combines TRBV7-6 with TRBJ2-3; no firm D call. The CDR3 sequence is 16 residues long. Trimming cost V 2 bases and J 6 bases, with 18 bases left between them. Germline V gene lookup returns CDR1 SGHVS and CDR2 FNYEAQ. CDR3 region: CASSLTNLVAGDTQYF. The DNA of the CDR3 is TGTGCCAGCAGCTTAACTAACCTGGTGGCTGGGGATACGCAGTATTTT.

The V gene is TRBV7-6, the J gene TRBJ2-7; no clear D. The CDR3 runs to 15 residues. Germline values: CDR1 SGHVS, CDR2 FNYEAQ. V was cut by 5 bases and J by 3 bases, with 17 bases left in between. The CDR3 DNA reads as TGTGCCAGCAGCCCAAACCGTGGTCAGTACTACGAGCAGTACTTC. As protein: CASSPNRGQYYEQYF.

In its sample, this clone was seen once. The chain joins TRBV19 to TRBJ2-7; 10 bases align to TRBD1. The germline V gene encodes CDR1 LNHDA and CDR2 SQIVND (reference sequence). The CDR3 is made up of 15 amino acids. V trimming: 6 bases; J trimming: 4 bases; junction bases outside the gene matches: 9. The CDR3 coding sequence is TGTGCCAGTAGCCCTGGGGGGACAGGGGATTACGAGCAGTACTTC. It encodes CASSPGGTGDYEQYF.

This clone was picked up one time. V gene TRBV4-1 combines with J gene TRBJ2-7; D is uncertain. Per germline, CDR1 MGHRA and CDR2 YSYEKL. V lost 6 bases, J lost 3 bases, and 15 bases lay in between. This CDR3 spans 14 amino acids. The CDR3 region has the DNA TGCGCCAGCAGGGCCTCCCCAAATGGCTACGAGCAGTACTTC. Protein: CASRASPNGYEQYF.

Comment on this clone: Other DNA sequences in this sample translate to the same CDR3. V is TRBV27 and J is TRBJ2-1; 8 nucleotides line up with TRBD2. V dropped 2 bases and J dropped 4; count of bases not matched to a gene: 4. Germline lookup yields CDR1 MNHEY and CDR2 SMNVEV (reference sequence). This CDR3 contains 15 residues. Written as DNA, the CDR3 is TGTGCCAGCAGTTTAGGTCTAGCGGGTTACAATGAGCAGTTCTTC. It yields the protein CASSLGLAGYNEQFF.

V is TRBV27 and J is TRBJ2-7; TRBD1 matches 7 bases. CDR3 length: 16 amino acids. J gave up 2 bases and V 3 bases, and 10 bases lay outside the gene matches. Germline V gene lookup returns CDR1 MNHEY and CDR2 SMNVEV (reference sequence). The CDR3 loop reads CASSFSTGESTYEQYF. In DNA form, the CDR3 reads TGTGCCAGCAGTTTTTCCACAGGGGAATCTACCTACGAGCAGTACTTC.

The chain links TRBV7-9 to TRBJ2-1; 8 bases fit TRBD2. This CDR3 contains 15 residues. Germline CDR1 reads SEHNR; CDR2 reads FQNEAQ (reference sequence). The J segment lost 6 bases and the V segment lost 1 base, leaving 5 bases of the junction unmatched. This CDR3 reads CASSLEARGVNEQFF. DNA of the CDR3: TGTGCCAGCAGCTTAGAGGCGCGGGGGGTCAATGAGCAGTTCTTC. Full variable domain (outside the CDR3, taken from reference TRBV7-9 and TRBJ2-1): DTGVSQNPRHKITKRGQNVTFRCDPISEHNRLYWYRQTLGQGPEFLTYFQNEAQLEKSRLLSDRFSAERPKGSFSTLEIQRTEQGDSAMYLCASSLEARGVNEQFFGPGTRLTVL.

This clone was detected only a few times. J is TRBJ2-5 and V is TRBV5-1; 9 bases are shared with TRBD2. This CDR3 region has 16 residues. The germline V gene has CDR1 SGHRS and CDR2 YFSETQ. Trimming cost V 4 bases and J 0 bases; bases outside gene matches: 7. The CDR3 loop reads CASSRWSGGYQETQYF. The CDR3 DNA is TGCGCCAGCAGCCGGTGGAGCGGGGGGTACCAAGAGACCCAGTACTTC.

This clone was picked up one time. The gene calls are TRBV5-1 and TRBJ2-7; 7 bases match TRBD1. V was pared by 1 base and J by 2 bases, with 9 bases of the junction left unmatched. The CDR3 runs 16 residues. Germline CDR1 SGHRS, CDR2 YFSETQ. For the CDR3, the DNA is TGCGCCAGCAGCTTGAGGGCGACAGGGTCCCCCTACGAGCAGTACTTC. This codes for CASSLRATGSPYEQYF.

This sequence joins TRBV4-2 and TRBJ2-7; D gene unclear. Germline loops: CDR1 LGHNA, CDR2 YNFKEQ. V gave up 1 base and J gave up 5 bases, with 6 bases separating them. This CDR3 has 12 amino acids. DNA of the CDR3: TGTGCCAGCAGCCAAGGGTCCAACGAGCAGTACTTC. Translated, it gives CASSQGSNEQYF.

The chain carries TRBV7-9 and TRBJ2-5, with no clear D. The CDR3 totals 15 residues. The germline CDR1 and CDR2 sequences are SEHNR and FQNEAQ (reference sequence). V dropped 7 bases and J dropped 1 base, with 16 bases sitting between them. As DNA, the CDR3 is TGTGCCAGCAATGGACCTACTATCCCCCAAGAGACCCAGTACTTC. Translating it yields CASNGPTIPQETQYF. Together with reference TRBV7-9 and TRBJ2-5, the CDR3 gives the full variable domain: DTGVSQNPRHKITKRGQNVTFRCDPISEHNRLYWYRQTLGQGPEFLTYFQNEAQLEKSRLLSDRFSAERPKGSFSTLEIQRTEQGDSAMYLCASNGPTIPQETQYFGPGTRLLVL.

This clone was seen a few times. Written as DNA, the CDR3 is TGTGCCAGCAGCTTAGGGTGGCTCTCTGGGGCCAACGTCCTGACTTTC. This translates into CASSLGWLSGANVLTF. The rearrangement links TRBV13 to TRBJ2-6, with no clear D. Germline values: CDR1 PRHDT, CDR2 FYEKMQ (reference sequence). This CDR3 comprises 16 residues. V was trimmed by 0 bases and J by 0 bases, leaving 6 bases between them.

This clone was recorded a few times. The CDR3 here is CASSPAPFGQDRWGQETQYF. CDR3 sequence (DNA): TGTGCCAGCAGCCCGGCCCCCTTTGGACAGGACCGGTGGGGCCAAGAGACCCAGTACTTC. The chain links TRBV27 to TRBJ2-5, with 7 bases fitting TRBD1. J gave up 1 base and V 6 bases, and 23 bases lay outside the gene matches. The CDR3 loop spans 20 amino acids. Germline CDR1 and CDR2: MNHEY and SMNVEV (reference sequence).

This chain links TRBV28 with TRBJ2-3; D is uncertain. There are 11 residues in the CDR3. The germline V gene has CDR1 MDHEN and CDR2 SYDVKM. V lost 3 bases and J 3 bases, leaving 1 base between the germline ends. The CDR3 sequence is CASSFTDTQYF. The CDR3, as DNA: TGTGCCAGCAGTTTTACAGATACGCAGTATTTT.

The chain is built from TRBV15 and TRBJ2-1; 11 bases are a match to TRBD2. Germline V gene data show CDR1 as LNHNV and CDR2 as YYDKDF (reference sequence). CDR3 length: 17 residues. V lost 6 bases and J lost 0; bases outside the gene matches: 7. CDR3 loop: CATSDLAGGPSYNEQFF. The CDR3 DNA sequence: TGTGCCACCAGTGATCTAGCGGGGGGCCCCTCCTACAATGAGCAGTTCTTC.

The rearrangement joins TRBV27 to TRBJ2-2; possibly TRBD2 for D (5 bases). The germline V and J ends were trimmed by 8 bases and 4 bases, with 11 bases remaining between them. CDR3 length: 13 residues. Germline CDR1 MNHEY, CDR2 SMNVEV (reference sequence). The CDR3 bases are TGTGCCAGCGGAGGAAAATCCACCGGGGAGCTGTTTTTT. Translating it yields CASGGKSTGELFF.

To note about this clone: With a far larger clone one base away, a read error is the likely cause. The rearrangement links TRBV11-2 to TRBJ2-3; no clear D gene. The CDR3 totals 12 residues. V lost 3 bases and J lost 2, with 3 bases in between. Looked up from germline, CDR1 is SGHAT and CDR2 is FQNNGV. CDR3 loop: CASSFPTDTQYF. In DNA, the CDR3 is TGTGCCAGCAGCTTCCCCACAGATACGCAGTATTTT.

This sequence joins TRBV5-1 and TRBJ2-7; D is ambiguous. V lost 1 base and J 5 bases, leaving 4 bases between the germline ends. Germline loops: CDR1 SGHRS, CDR2 YFSETQ. This CDR3 contains 11 residues. The CDR3 DNA reads TGCGCCAGCAGCTTGAAGGACGAGCAGTACTTC. This encodes CASSLKDEQYF.